This TCR beta chain was observed in a study of blood T cell repertoires in COVID-19 (dated by TCRdb to between 2020 and 2021). The study in broad terms: Collaborator samples came from the United States, Italy and Spain and covered acute and convalescent phases of COVID-19. The prospective study material was composed of cDNA or gDNA derived from T cells, B-cell-depleted T cells, or PBMCs. Deeply sampled blood TCRbeta repertoires from subjects exposed to, actively infected with, or recovered from COVID-19 were included in the dataset. The repertoires were released in a freely available public database intended as a resource for research on the immune response to SARS-CoV-2. Samples were obtained from the ongoing ImmuneRACE study (first 160 participants) and from 1,254 subjects provided by 6 global collaborators. Nearly every sample came with metadata listing a de-identified subject ID, COVID-19 status, age in years and sex. HLA class I and class II types, where available, came from metadata supplied by the sample provider rather than from assay-based typing. Study-wide conclusions, independent of this receptor: How much clinical and demographic metadata was included differed by source and by participant, and the metadata was provided uncurated.

A word on this clone: Its antigen is not yet known. Base qualities are missing; no much larger clone stands one base away.

TCRbeta CDR3 regions were amplified from genomic DNA by means of the immunoSEQ Assay, a bias-controlled multiplex PCR. Per the original workflow: The number of nucleated cells in each sample was estimated from the amplification of reference gene primers within the assay. Sequence reads were collapsed and filtered to measure the absolute abundance of every unique TCRbeta CDR3 rearrangement. Productive Simpson clonality was computed per sample as the square root of Simpson's diversity index over productive rearrangements. The immuneACCESS repertoire file appears here via TCRdb, limited to in-frame rearrangements. These files lack a portion of the clones; in checked studies, under half of the deficit traces to unresolved V genes, and the cause of the others is not known. V and J calls plus clone size are reproduced from that table; the DNA served to infer D and trimming. The sample data list tens of thousands of clones, and roughly 80% of these were observed just once. The ten largest make up 18% of the sample.

Another Seattle source contributed samples from volunteer blood donors who had recovered from COVID-19. Whole blood was collected in K2EDTA tubes by collaborating institutions according to the institutions' own protocols. For TCRbeta analysis, collaborator samples were shipped as frozen whole blood, as isolated PBMCs, or as DNA extracted from either sample type. CDR1 and CDR2 are read off the germline V gene as MDHEN and SYDVKM. The CDR3 runs 14 residues from the cysteine to the phenylalanine. The retained sequence is limited to the CDR3, 42 bases, with the frame set at the first base. Here V drops 3 bases and J drops 7 bases, and the junction holds 6 bases not matched to any gene.

This clonotype was sampled from a man in his 70s who had recovered from COVID-19. Input material: peripheral blood. The chain was built from TRBV28 and TRBJ1-2, with 9 bases matching TRBD1. The DNA sequence is TGTGCCAGCAGTTTCCGACAGGGGGTCCGTGGCTACACCTTC. Translation gives CASSFRQGVRGYTF.